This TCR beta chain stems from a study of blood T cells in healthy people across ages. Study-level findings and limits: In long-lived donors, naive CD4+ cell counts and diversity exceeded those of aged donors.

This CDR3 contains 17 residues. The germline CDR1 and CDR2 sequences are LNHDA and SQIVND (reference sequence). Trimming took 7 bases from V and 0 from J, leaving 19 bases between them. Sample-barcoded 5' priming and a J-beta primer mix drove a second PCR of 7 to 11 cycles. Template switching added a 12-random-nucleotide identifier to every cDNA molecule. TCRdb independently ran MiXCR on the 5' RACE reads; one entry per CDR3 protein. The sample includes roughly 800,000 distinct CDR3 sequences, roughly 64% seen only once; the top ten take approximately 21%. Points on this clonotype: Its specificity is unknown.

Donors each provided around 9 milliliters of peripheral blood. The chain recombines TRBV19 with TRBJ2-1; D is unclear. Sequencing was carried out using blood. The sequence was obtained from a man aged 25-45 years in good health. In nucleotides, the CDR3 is TGTGCCAGTATGGACGGGTCGCCCTCCAGCTCCTACAATGAGCAGTTCTTC. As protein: CASMDGSPSSSYNEQFF. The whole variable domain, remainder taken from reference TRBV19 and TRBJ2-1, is DGGITQSPKYLFRKEGQNVTLSCEQNLNHDAMYWYRQDPGQGLRLIYYSQIVNDFQKGDIAEGYSVSREKKESFPLTVTSAQKNPTAFYLCASMDGSPSSSYNEQFFGPGTRLTVL.